The clone carrying this T cell receptor beta chain was observed a handful of times. Its specificity is unknown. The PCR employed 60 Vbeta primers together with 13 Jbeta primers. Clones were sequenced by immunoSEQ multiplex PCR, and TCRdb holds only the in-frame ones, with some missing. The sample records around 150,000 clones, around nine tenths being singletons. The record originates from a study of cytomegalovirus exposure and HLA in healthy donors. Study conclusions and caveats: Links to common viral pathogens appeared, in a later analysis, for several of the most significant clusters.

Nominally healthy donors provided the samples, though records likely missed some immune exposures. J gave up 6 bases and V 2 bases, and 9 bases lay outside the gene matches. This CDR3 is 15 amino acids long. The germline gives CDR1 GTSNPN, CDR2 SVGIG (reference sequence). Sequenced sample: PBMCs. The receptor was isolated from a woman in her twenties or thirties in good health and CMV-seronegative. The chain combines TRBV30 with TRBJ2-2; 7 positions match TRBD1. The CDR3 bases are TGTGCCTGGAGTCCTCGGACAGGAGGAGCCGGGGAGCTGTTTTTT. Translation gives CAWSPRTGGAGELFF. The full variable domain, completed using reference TRBV30 and TRBJ2-2, is SQTIHQWPATLVQPVGSPLSLECTVEGTSNPNLYWYRQAAGRGLQLLFYSVGIGQISSEVPQNLSASRPQDRQFILSSKKLLLSDSGFYLCAWSPRTGGAGELFFGEGSRLTVL.